The 19 T cell receptor beta chains listed next were all sequenced from one sample in a study of cytomegalovirus exposure and HLA in healthy donors (dated by TCRdb to about 2017). To prepare the library, the immunoSEQ multiplex PCR assay was applied. For the multiplex PCR, a mixture combining 60 forward primers for TCR Vbeta segments and 13 reverse primers for TCR Jbeta segments was used. As stored in TCRdb, this immuneACCESS dataset retains in-frame rearrangements with V and J assigned. A fraction of the clones does not appear; measured against another copy, unresolved V genes explain less than half of the discrepancy, and the remainder lacks a known reason. Across this sample there are over 95,000 clones, with 77% seen only once. Roughly 11% of the sample comes from the top ten. Sequencing was performed on PBMCs. These receptors originate from a man aged 35-49 years in good health and CMV-seropositive.

The genes are TRBV11-2 and TRBJ2-5; D call uncertain. Germline V gene data show CDR1 as SGHAT and CDR2 as FQNNGV. The CDR3 has 13 amino acids. The V and J ends lost 4 bases and 2 bases respectively, with 8 bases between them. The CDR3 sequence: CASSSDLQETQYF. For the CDR3, the DNA is TGTGCCAGCAGCTCAGACTTACAAGAGACCCAGTACTTC. Together with reference TRBV11-2 and TRBJ2-5, the CDR3 gives the full variable domain: EAGVAQSPRYKIIEKRQSVAFWCNPISGHATLYWYQQILGQGPKLLIQFQNNGVVDDSQLPKDRFSAERLKGVDSTLKIQPAKLEDSAVYLCASSSDLQETQYFGPGTRLLVL.

J is TRBJ1-6 and V is TRBV27, with D tentatively TRBD1 (6 bases). CDR1 is MNHEY and CDR2 is SMNVEV in the germline V gene (reference sequence). V lost 3 bases and J lost 4, with 16 bases in between. The length of the CDR3 is 17 residues. The CDR3 is CASSLRDTYPYNSPLHF. DNA of the CDR3: TGTGCCAGCAGTTTGAGGGACACCTACCCATATAATTCACCCCTCCACTTT.

The chain employs TRBV28 and TRBJ1-5, with 8 bases lining up with TRBD1. V trimming: 7 bases; J trimming: 6 bases; junction bases outside the gene matches: 14. This CDR3 is 16 amino acids long. The germline V gene encodes CDR1 MDHEN and CDR2 SYDVKM. CDR3 in amino acids: CASTRGQGIISQPQHF. The CDR3 nucleotides are TGTGCCAGCACTAGAGGACAGGGAATTATAAGTCAGCCCCAGCATTTT.

The chain has TRBV15 and TRBJ1-1; weak D call: TRBD1 (5 bases). From germline, CDR1 is LNHNV and CDR2 YYDKDF (reference sequence). The V end was cut by 0 bases, the J end by 3 bases, with 14 bases between. The CDR3 length is 16 residues. The CDR3 nucleotides read TGTGCCACCAGCAGAGAATGGGGCCCCGTTTACACTGAAGCTTTCTTT. Protein sequence: CATSREWGPVYTEAFF. Based on the CDR3 plus reference TRBV15 and TRBJ1-1, the full variable domain is DAMVIQNPRYQVTQFGKPVTLSCSQTLNHNVMYWYQQKSSQAPKLLFHYYDKDFNNEADTPDNFQSRRPNTSFCFLDIRSPGLGDTAMYLCATSREWGPVYTEAFFGQGTRLTVV.

The chain has TRBV7-9 and TRBJ2-5, with D maybe TRBD1 (5 bases). The V and J ends lost 1 base and 1 base respectively, with 10 bases between them. The CDR3 has 15 amino acids. CDR1 and CDR2 from the germline V gene are SEHNR and FQNEAQ (reference sequence). The CDR3 coding sequence is TGTGCCAGCAGCTTAGGTGACAGCTTCCAAGAGACCCAGTACTTC. Amino acid sequence: CASSLGDSFQETQYF.

The table lists this clone with a count of one. The gene calls are TRBV6-1 and TRBJ1-2; 8 nucleotides agree with TRBD1. The germline V gene encodes CDR1 MNHNS and CDR2 SASEGT. This CDR3 contains 19 residues. V was clipped by 2 bases and J by 0 bases; unmatched bases: 14. Written as DNA, the CDR3 is TGTGCCAGCAGTGAAAATTGGGGGTACAGGGGGAGAGCTAACTATGGCTACACCTTC. This gives the protein CASSENWGYRGRANYGYTF.

The chain is built from TRBV19 and TRBJ1-6; D perhaps matches TRBD1 (5 bases). V dropped 4 bases and J dropped 7 bases, with 17 bases sitting between them. Germline assignment: CDR1 LNHDA and CDR2 SQIVND (reference sequence). There are 16 residues in the CDR3. The CDR3 protein is CASSNTGTGGNSPLHF. The DNA for the CDR3 is TGTGCCAGTAGTAATACCGGGACGGGAGGGAATTCACCCCTCCACTTT. Full variable domain (remainder filled in from reference TRBV19 and TRBJ1-6): DGGITQSPKYLFRKEGQNVTLSCEQNLNHDAMYWYRQDPGQGLRLIYYSQIVNDFQKGDIAEGYSVSREKKESFPLTVTSAQKNPTAFYLCASSNTGTGGNSPLHFGNGTRLTVT.

The chain combines TRBV28 with TRBJ1-4, with TRBD1 matching over 9 bases. Germline assignment: CDR1 MDHEN and CDR2 SYDVKM. The CDR3 is 14 residues long. V was pared by 6 bases and J by 14 bases, with 13 bases of the junction left unmatched. The CDR3, as DNA: TGTGCCAGCAGGTTACAGGGGGCATTAACCCCTCTGTTTTTT. Protein: CASRLQGALTPLFF.

The chain couples TRBV9 to TRBJ2-4; 9 bases line up with TRBD2. V lost 3 bases to trimming and J lost 0 bases; unmatched junction nucleotides: 4. The CDR3 is 16 amino acids. CDR1 is SGDLS, CDR2 YYNGEE, per germline. CDR3 sequence (DNA): TGTGCCAGCAGCGGTAGCGGGGGCCTAGCCAAAAACATTCAGTACTTC. Its protein is CASSGSGGLAKNIQYF.

This chain joins TRBV9 and TRBJ1-2; 7 bases line up with TRBD1. CDR1 SGDLS and CDR2 YYNGEE come from the germline V gene. This CDR3 has 14 residues. V gave up 4 bases and J gave up 8 bases; unmatched junction bases: 11. The CDR3 region has the DNA TGTGCCAGCAGCCGAGTGGAGGGGGCGAGAGGCTACACCTTC. Translated, it gives CASSRVEGARGYTF.

The chain couples TRBV23-1 to TRBJ1-5; D is ambiguous. TRBV23-1 has ORF status, its function being uncertain. The CDR3 sequence is 16 residues long. The V gene lost 2 bases and the J gene lost 3 bases, with 14 bases spanning the gap. The CDR3 bases are TGCGCCAGCAGTCAAGGGAGGGTGATGATCAATCAGCCCCAGCATTTT. It is translated as CASSQGRVMINQPQHF.

The chain combines TRBV6-1 with TRBJ2-5; 7 bases align to TRBD2. The assigned J gene may be wrong: the sequence end matches TRBJ2-7 better. In germline, CDR1 is MNHNS, CDR2 SASEGT. The CDR3 totals 16 residues. This CDR3 reads CASSEEGRGGSYEQYF. In nucleotides, the CDR3 is TGTGCCAGCAGTGAAGAAGGTAGGGGAGGGTCCTACGAGCAGTACTTC.

The chain carries TRBV14 and TRBJ2-6, with 7 bases identical to TRBD1. V gave up 1 base and J gave up 3 bases; unmatched junction bases: 6. CDR3 size: 17 residues. The V gene's germline CDR1 is SGHDN and CDR2 FVKESK. The DNA of the CDR3 is TGTGCCAGCAGCCAAGCAACGACAGGGTATGGGGCCAACGTCCTGACTTTC. It is translated as CASSQATTGYGANVLTF.

There are a few counts of this clone. The gene calls are TRBV19 and TRBJ1-1; D is undetermined. The CDR3 is made up of 15 amino acids. The ends were cut back, 1 base at V and 3 bases at J, with 12 bases in the middle. Germline V lookup: CDR1 LNHDA, CDR2 SQIVND (reference sequence). This CDR3 reads CASSIGIRGYTEAFF. CDR3 sequence (DNA): TGTGCCAGTAGTATAGGGATCCGCGGATACACTGAAGCTTTCTTT. Variable domain in full (rest from reference TRBV19 and TRBJ1-1): DGGITQSPKYLFRKEGQNVTLSCEQNLNHDAMYWYRQDPGQGLRLIYYSQIVNDFQKGDIAEGYSVSREKKESFPLTVTSAQKNPTAFYLCASSIGIRGYTEAFFGQGTRLTVV.

The rearrangement uses TRBV7-3 and TRBJ2-2, with 7 bases matching TRBD1. V lost 5 bases, J lost 0 bases, and 9 bases stayed unmatched. CDR1 and CDR2 (germline): SGHTA, FQGTGA. The CDR3 covers 17 residues. CDR3 amino acids: CASSLRDSVSNTGELFF. The DNA of the CDR3 is TGTGCCAGCAGCCTCCGGGACAGCGTTTCGAACACCGGGGAGCTGTTTTTT.

The V and J genes are TRBV4-2 and TRBJ2-7, with 8 bases aligning to TRBD1. CDR3 length equals 15 residues. Germline V lookup: CDR1 LGHNA, CDR2 YNFKEQ. The junction had 7 bases not matched to a gene; V was cut back by 3 bases and J by 3 bases. The CDR3 DNA sequence: TGTGCCAGCAGCCAGGACGGACAGGGTTACTACGAGCAGTACTTC. Translating gives CASSQDGQGYYEQYF.

Points on this clone: An end of the junction differs from the germline gene, which may be a read error. The CDR3 DNA reads TGTTCCAGCAGCACAGGGGGGGGTGCCAAAAACATTCAGTACTTC. The encoded protein is CSSSTGGGAKNIQYF. The chain has TRBV7-9 and TRBJ2-4; a weak D match, TRBD1 (8 bases). Germline lookup yields CDR1 SEHNR and CDR2 FQNEAQ (reference sequence). This CDR3 comprises 15 residues.

The chain uses TRBV18 and TRBJ1-5, with 9 bases fitting TRBD1. CDR1 and CDR2 from the germline V gene are KGHSH and LQKENI. This CDR3 contains 16 residues. V shed 2 bases and J 1 base; nucleotides not matched to a gene: 3. This CDR3 reads CASSPNRGPSNQPQHF. The CDR3 DNA is TGTGCCAGCTCACCAAACAGGGGGCCAAGCAATCAGCCCCAGCATTTT.

The CDR3 coding sequence is TGTGCCAGCAGCCCCCTGACTAGCGGGGGCTACAATGAGCAGTTCTTC. It translates to CASSPLTSGGYNEQFF. The chain employs TRBV7-3 and TRBJ2-1; 12 bases are shared with TRBD2. This CDR3 is built from 16 residues. Per germline, CDR1 SGHTA and CDR2 FQGTGA. The trim removed 5 bases at V and 3 bases at J, leaving 5 bases unmatched.